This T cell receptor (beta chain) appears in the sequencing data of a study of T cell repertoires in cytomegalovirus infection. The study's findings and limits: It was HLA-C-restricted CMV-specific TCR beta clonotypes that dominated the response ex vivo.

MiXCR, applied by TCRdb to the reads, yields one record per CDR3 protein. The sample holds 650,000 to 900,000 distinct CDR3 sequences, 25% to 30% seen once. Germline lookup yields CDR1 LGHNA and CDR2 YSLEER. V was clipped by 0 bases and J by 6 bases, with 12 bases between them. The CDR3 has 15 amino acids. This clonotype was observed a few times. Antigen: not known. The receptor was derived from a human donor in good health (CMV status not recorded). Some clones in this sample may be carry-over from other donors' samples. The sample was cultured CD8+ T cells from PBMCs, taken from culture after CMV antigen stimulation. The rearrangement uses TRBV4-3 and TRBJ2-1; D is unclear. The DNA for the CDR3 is TGCGCCAGCAGCCAAGAATCCCACCTGGGCAATGAGCAGTTCTTC. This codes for CASSQESHLGNEQFF.